This T cell receptor beta chain is drawn from a study of T cell responses to AZD1222 COVID-19 vaccine. General study points: Females outnumbered males among donors, who were mostly white British; clonal diversity was possibly underestimated. Following two doses of AZD1222, Spike-specific TCR breadth and depth rose. Scientists sampled the repertoires only once the peak T cell response had passed.

This table comes from immunoSEQ multiplex PCR, and its TCRdb copy is limited to in-frame clones, with some not included. The top ten clones hold about 2.1% of a sample with 180,000 or so clones, 92% of them seen once. Samples with a second dose at about 4 or about 12 weeks were pooled together. The J segment lost 8 bases and the V segment lost 5 bases, leaving 11 bases of the junction unmatched. The germline CDR1 and CDR2 sequences are MNHEY and SMNVEV (reference sequence). This CDR3 has 14 residues. Details on this clone: Its specificity is unknown.

V and J are TRBV27 and TRBJ1-2, with 7 bases aligning to TRBD1. Material: peripheral blood, obtained 28 days after the second AZD1222 dose. The receptor was isolated from an adult who received the AZD1222 COVID-19 vaccine. CDR3 region: CASSQQGFVGGYTF. The DNA of the CDR3 is TGTGCCAGCAGTCAACAGGGGTTTGTGGGCGGCTACACCTTC.